The entry below gives a single T cell receptor (beta chain) sequence along with its context. The antigen remains undetermined. The data belong to a study of T cell responses to AZD1222 COVID-19 vaccine. Regarding the study as a whole: Vaccine-associated CD4 TCRs ranged over spike, dominating at 160-218 and 743-854. Clonal diversity was possibly underestimated, and the donors were mostly white British, with more females. Increases in Spike-specific TCR breadth and depth were seen after two AZD1222 doses.

The junction had 1 base not matched to a gene; V was cut back by 1 base and J by 2 bases. Germline V lookup: CDR1 MNHNS, CDR2 SASEGT. This CDR3 has 14 residues. Sequencing was performed with immunoSEQ multiplex PCR; in TCRdb, only in-frame clones are kept and a portion is missing. The sample lists about 56,000 clones, 80% seen once, with approximately 5% in the top ten. This clonotype originated in an adult who received the AZD1222 COVID-19 vaccine. The starting material was peripheral blood, obtained 28 days after the second AZD1222 dose. V usage is TRBV6-1 and J usage is TRBJ1-2; 7 nucleotides line up with TRBD1. The CDR3, as DNA: TGTGCCAGCAGTGAAGGGGGACAGAACTATGGCTACACCTTC. Translated: CASSEGGQNYGYTF.